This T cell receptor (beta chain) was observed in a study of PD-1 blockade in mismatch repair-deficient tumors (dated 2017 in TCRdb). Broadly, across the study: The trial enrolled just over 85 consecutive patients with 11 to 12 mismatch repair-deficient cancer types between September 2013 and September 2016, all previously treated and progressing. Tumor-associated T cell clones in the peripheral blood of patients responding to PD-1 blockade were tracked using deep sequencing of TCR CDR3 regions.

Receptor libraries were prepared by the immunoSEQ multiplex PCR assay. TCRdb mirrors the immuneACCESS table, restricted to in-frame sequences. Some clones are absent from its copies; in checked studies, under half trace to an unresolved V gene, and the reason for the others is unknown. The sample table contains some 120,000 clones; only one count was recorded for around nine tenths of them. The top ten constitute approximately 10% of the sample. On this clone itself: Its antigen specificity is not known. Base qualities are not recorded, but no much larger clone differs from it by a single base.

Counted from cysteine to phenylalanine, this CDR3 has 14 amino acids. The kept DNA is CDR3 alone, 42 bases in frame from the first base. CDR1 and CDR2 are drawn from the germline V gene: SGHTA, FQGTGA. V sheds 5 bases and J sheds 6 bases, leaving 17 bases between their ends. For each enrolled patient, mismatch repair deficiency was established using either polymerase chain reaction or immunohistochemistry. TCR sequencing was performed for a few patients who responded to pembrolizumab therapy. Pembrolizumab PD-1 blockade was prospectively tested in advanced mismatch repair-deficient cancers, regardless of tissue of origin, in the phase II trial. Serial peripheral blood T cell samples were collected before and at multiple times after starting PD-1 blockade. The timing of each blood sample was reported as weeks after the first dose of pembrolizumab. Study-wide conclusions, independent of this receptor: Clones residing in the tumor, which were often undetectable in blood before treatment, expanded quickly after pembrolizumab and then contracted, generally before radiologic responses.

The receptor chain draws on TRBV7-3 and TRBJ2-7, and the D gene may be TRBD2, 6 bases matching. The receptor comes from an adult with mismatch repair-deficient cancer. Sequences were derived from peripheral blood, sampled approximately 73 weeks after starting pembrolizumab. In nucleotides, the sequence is TGTGCCAGCAGCCCTGGCGCGGGATCGGGCGAGCAGTACTTC. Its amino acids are CASSPGAGSGEQYF.